Shown below are 21 T cell receptor beta chains from a single sample sequenced in a study of T cell clonality in common variable immunodeficiency. Sequencing was performed with immunoSEQ multiplex PCR; in TCRdb, only in-frame clones are kept and a portion is missing. The sample yields 30,000 to 40,000 clones, without any singletons. The specimen was peripheral blood mononuclear cells. The receptor set was obtained from a person aged 18 to 75 in good health.

This clone was seen at least ten times. Read data end 3 residues before the CDR3 end; the end is taken from the germline J gene. This chain connects TRBV5-1 to TRBJ2-1; 14 bases line up with TRBD2. Trimming at V came to 4 bases and at J to 5 bases, leaving 5 bases not matched to a gene. CDR1 is SGHRS and CDR2 is YFSETQ in the germline V gene. CDR3 size: 16 residues. CDR3 amino acids: CASSAGLAGGHNEQFF. CDR3 bases read: TGCGCCAGCAGCGCAGGACTAGCGGGAGGCCACAATGAG.

This clone was recorded many times. The CDR3 goes on 3 residues after the read ends, and that part is filled in from the germline J gene. The V gene is TRBV5-5, the J gene TRBJ1-5, with D unclear. This CDR3 contains 15 residues. Germline assignment: CDR1 SGHKS and CDR2 YYEKEE (reference sequence). Trimming stripped 0 bases from V and 0 bases from J, with 7 bases between. The CDR3 sequence is CASSLDSYSNQPQHF. Incomplete CDR3 DNA: TGTGCCAGCAGCTTGGACAGTTATAGCAATCAGCCC.

This clone has ten or more counts. The sequenced fragment ends 3 residues before the CDR3 boundary, so the rest is inferred from the germline J gene. The rearrangement joins TRBV4-1 to TRBJ2-1; the match to TRBD2 covers 9 bases. V lost 2 bases and J lost 7; bases outside the gene matches: 6. This CDR3 has 15 residues. CDR1 and CDR2 (germline): MGHRA, YSYEKL. Incomplete CDR3 DNA: TGCGCCAGCAGCCAATCTAGCGGGACAAATAATGAG. Translated, it gives CASSQSSGTNNE. Given in full, the CDR3 is CASSQSSGTNNEQFF.

This clone was counted ten times or more. Read coverage stops 3 residues before the CDR3 terminus; the germline J gene supplies the remainder. The gene calls are TRBV20-1 and TRBJ2-5, with a tentative D call TRBD1 (7 bases). V was cut by 6 bases and J by 2 bases, with 19 bases left in between. Germline lookup yields CDR1 DFQATT and CDR2 SNEGSKA (reference sequence). The CDR3 is made up of 15 amino acids. The part of the CDR3 DNA that was read is TGCAGTGCCCCAGGGGGGAGCGACCTTCAAGAGACC. This sequence encodes CSAPGGSDLQET. The full CDR3 reads CSAPGGSDLQETQYF.

This clone was detected ten times or more. Read coverage stops 3 residues before the CDR3 terminus; the germline J gene supplies the remainder. The chain employs TRBV7-9 and TRBJ2-7; the D gene is possibly TRBD1 (6 bases). CDR3 length equals 15 residues. Trimming removed 1 base from V and 2 bases from J, with 12 bases in between. The germline V gene encodes CDR1 SEHNR and CDR2 FQNEAQ (reference sequence). The DNA read from the CDR3 is TGTGCCAGCAGCTTAGGGCCAGGGGTAGCCTACGAG. Residues: CASSLGPGVAYE. The full CDR3 is CASSLGPGVAYEQYF.

This clone was observed at least ten times. Coverage ceases 3 residues before the CDR3 finishes, and the germline J gene fills in the end. The V call is TRBV7-2, the J call TRBJ2-2; 11 positions match TRBD2. The junction had 5 bases not matched to a gene; V was cut back by 6 bases and J by 5 bases. The CDR3 has 15 amino acids. Germline-derived CDR1 and CDR2 are SGHTA and FQGNSA. The sequenced part of the CDR3 DNA is TGTGCCAGCAGTCTAGCGGGAGGTGGTACCGGGGAG. Its translation is CASSLAGGGTGE. The entire CDR3 reads CASSLAGGGTGELFF.

There are many counts of this clone. The CDR3 goes on 3 residues after the read ends, and that part is filled in from the germline J gene. The chain recombines TRBV20-1 with TRBJ2-7, with 11 bases aligning to TRBD2. The CDR3 is 14 amino acids. The germline CDR1 and CDR2 sequences are DFQATT and SNEGSKA (reference sequence). The junction had 7 bases not matched to a gene; V was cut back by 3 bases and J by 6 bases. CDR3 region: CSARVLAGGFEQYF. Partial CDR3 DNA: TGCAGTGCTAGGGTTCTAGCGGGAGGTTTCGAG.

This clone was counted at least ten times. CDR3 loop: CASSRGGGPNTGELFF. CDR3 DNA, as far as it was read: TGTGCCAGCAGCCGTGGCGGCGGGCCGAACACCGGGGAG. The chain links TRBV7-6 to TRBJ2-2; D perhaps matches TRBD2 (5 bases). Read sequence stops 3 residues before the CDR3 end, and the germline J gene provides the missing end. Germline CDR1 SGHVS, CDR2 FNYEAQ. The CDR3 is 16 amino acids. Deletions cut 5 bases from V and 0 bases from J, with 13 bases between.

This clone was detected ten times or more. The read terminates 3 residues ahead of where the CDR3 ends, so the germline J gene completes it. J is TRBJ2-1 and V is TRBV10-1; the match to TRBD2 covers 8 bases. The CDR3 totals 18 residues. Germline assignment: CDR1 WNHNN and CDR2 SYGVQD (reference sequence). The V and J ends lost 3 bases and 9 bases, in that order; junction bases with no gene match: 19. Incomplete CDR3 DNA: TGCGCCAGCAGTGATCTCCGGGACTACCTAAGTCGGGGGGGTGAG. Its protein product is CASSDLRDYLSRGGE. The full CDR3 is CASSDLRDYLSRGGEQFF.

This clone occurred many times. Coverage ceases 3 residues before the CDR3 finishes, and the germline J gene fills in the end. The chain couples TRBV20-1 to TRBJ1-5; TRBD1 aligns across 9 bases. The germline gives CDR1 DFQATT, CDR2 SNEGSKA (reference sequence). Trimming cost V 0 bases and J 5 bases; bases outside gene matches: 5. There are 15 residues in the CDR3. The part of the CDR3 DNA that was read is TGCAGTGCTAGAGAAGCCGGACAGGGGCATCAGCCC. Its translation: CSAREAGQGHQP. The CDR3 in full is CSAREAGQGHQPQHF.

This clone showed up just a few times. From the germline J gene comes the end of the CDR3, since the read stops 3 residues before it. V usage is TRBV7-8 and J usage is TRBJ2-2, with TRBD2 as a possible D gene (6 bases). Germline V CDR1 and CDR2: SGHVS, FQNEAQ. The CDR3 extends over 17 amino acids. V was shortened by 0 bases and J by 8 bases, with 19 bases between the two germline ends. The part of the CDR3 DNA that was read is TGTGCCAGCAGCTTAGCGACGCAGGGACTTCGTGGGGGGGAG. It translates to CASSLATQGLRGGE. The full-length CDR3 reads as CASSLATQGLRGGELFF.

This clone has ten or more counts. The CDR3 end is not reached by the read, which stops 3 residues before it; the germline J gene fills it in. The rearrangement joins TRBV19 to TRBJ2-1; 8 bases align to TRBD2. CDR1 and CDR2 (germline): LNHDA, SQIVND (reference sequence). The CDR3 sequence is 17 residues long. V lost 2 bases, J lost 9 bases, and 15 bases stayed unmatched. This CDR3 is CASSIMGSGITGVEQFF. CDR3 bases read: TGTGCCAGTAGTATAATGGGTAGCGGGATTACGGGCGTTGAG.

This clone showed up many times. The sequenced fragment ends 3 residues before the CDR3 boundary, so the rest is inferred from the germline J gene. The V call is TRBV5-1, the J call TRBJ1-4; TRBD1 matches 9 bases. The length of the CDR3 is 17 residues. V dropped 4 bases and J dropped 2; count of bases not matched to a gene: 9. Germline V gene lookup returns CDR1 SGHRS and CDR2 YFSETQ. Incomplete CDR3 DNA: TGCGCCAGCAGCCTGAACAGGGGGCTAGGGACTAATGAAAAA. This encodes CASSLNRGLGTNEK. The entire CDR3 protein is CASSLNRGLGTNEKLFF.

This clone appeared many times. The missing CDR3 end, 3 residues past where the read stops, is filled in from the germline J gene. The rearrangement links TRBV30 to TRBJ1-4; D perhaps matches TRBD1 (6 bases). Trimming removed 0 bases from V and 0 bases from J, with 8 bases in between. The CDR3 covers 15 residues. Germline CDR1 and CDR2: GTSNPN and SVGIG (reference sequence). This CDR3 is CAWSVGTSTNEKLFF. CDR3 DNA, as far as it was read: TGTGCCTGGAGTGTTGGGACATCAACTAATGAAAAA.

At least ten counts were recorded for this clone. The CDR3 extends 3 residues past the end of the read, so its final part is completed from the germline J gene. The chain combines TRBV20-1 with TRBJ2-7; the match to TRBD2 covers 11 bases. Germline values: CDR1 DFQATT, CDR2 SNEGSKA (reference sequence). The CDR3 is made up of 15 amino acids. The V and J ends lost 0 bases and 2 bases, in that order; junction bases with no gene match: 3. The sequenced CDR3 bases are TGCAGTGCTAGAGATGGGACTAGCGGTCCCTACGAG. Its translation: CSARDGTSGPYE. The whole CDR3 protein reads CSARDGTSGPYEQYF.

This clone was counted many times. The CDR3 extends 3 residues past the end of the read, so its final part is completed from the germline J gene. The chain employs TRBV2 and TRBJ2-7, with 8 bases identical to TRBD2. Trimming removed 7 bases from V and 6 bases from J; junction bases left unmatched: 8. Germline V CDR1 and CDR2: SNHLY, FYNNEI. The length of the CDR3 is 13 residues. The CDR3 DNA, read in part, is TGTGCCAGCACTTTGAGCGGGAGAAGCGAG. This translates into CASTLSGRSE. In full, the CDR3 is CASTLSGRSEQYF.

This clone was counted ten times or more. The read finishes 3 residues shy of the CDR3 end, and the germline J gene is used to complete it. The chain employs TRBV19 and TRBJ2-7; D may be TRBD2 (6 bases). CDR1 is LNHDA and CDR2 is SQIVND in the germline V gene (reference sequence). This CDR3 contains 13 residues. The V end was cut by 8 bases, the J end by 2 bases, with 13 bases between. The CDR3 bases that were read are TGTGCCAGTGGAGACGGGGGTCCCTACGAG. Translation gives CASGDGGPYE. From start to end, the CDR3 is CASGDGGPYEQYF.

Details on this clone: The read ends 3 residues shy of where the CDR3 ends; the end is completed using the germline J gene. The chain employs TRBV11-1 and TRBJ1-2; D not resolved. Germline lookup yields CDR1 SGHAT and CDR2 FQDESV (reference sequence). This CDR3 comprises 13 residues. V was shortened by 3 bases and J by 2 bases, with 7 bases between the two germline ends. CDR3: CASSLLGNYGYTF. The covered CDR3 bases are TGTGCCAGCAGCTTGTTAGGGAACTATGGC.

This clone was counted ten times or more. The CDR3 end lies 3 residues beyond the end of the read and is filled in from the germline J gene. The rearrangement links TRBV2 to TRBJ2-7; TRBD1 matches at 9 bases. V dropped 7 bases and J dropped 4; count of bases not matched to a gene: 8. Germline V gene sequence: CDR1 SNHLY, CDR2 FYNNEI. This CDR3 has 14 residues. CDR3 bases read: TGTGCCAGCACCAGGACAGGGGTTGGTTACGAG. As protein: CASTRTGVGYE. The entire CDR3 is CASTRTGVGYEQYF.

This clone was seen repeatedly, ten times or more. From the germline J gene comes the end of the CDR3, since the read stops 3 residues before it. This chain links TRBV7-6 with TRBJ1-6; the D gene is possibly TRBD1 (6 bases). V lost 5 bases to trimming and J lost 6 bases, with 17 bases between them. CDR3 size: 16 residues. Germline values: CDR1 SGHVS, CDR2 FNYEAQ. The sequenced CDR3 bases are TGTGCCAGCAGCCTAGGACAGTTGGGGGGTAATTCACCC. This codes for CASSLGQLGGNSP. In full, the CDR3 is CASSLGQLGGNSPLHF.

Many counts were recorded for this clone. The CDR3 loop reads CASSHGAGGETQYF. The covered CDR3 bases are TGTGCCAGCAGCCATGGGGCAGGGGGAGAGACC. The chain is built from TRBV11-3 and TRBJ2-5; TRBD1 agrees at 7 bases. The read gets to within 3 residues of the CDR3 end, and the germline J gene fills in the rest. The germline gives CDR1 SGHNT, CDR2 YENEEA. Germline trimming cut 5 bases from V and 4 bases from J; bases unmatched to any gene: 7. The CDR3 covers 14 residues.